The clone carrying this T cell receptor beta chain is medium-sized. Trimming took off 6 bases at V and 1 base at J, with 9 bases between the two ends. Per the germline V gene, CDR1 is MRHNA and CDR2 is SNTAGT. CDR3 length: 13 amino acids. The entry originates in a study of radiation and T cells in renal cell carcinoma. Treatment noted: treatment-naive control, cytoreductive nephrectomy. Control tumors came from treatment-naive patients without prior radiation. The assay was immunoSEQ multiplex PCR, and TCRdb's table has in-frame clones only and misses some. The sample consists of around 16,000 clones, 55% to 75% of them appearing once.

The chain joins TRBV6-4 to TRBJ1-1; D is possibly TRBD1 (5 bases). The source is a man aged 35-49 years with renal cell carcinoma. This specimen consisted of tumor tissue, obtained from a patient whose treatment was nephrectomy without radiotherapy. The CDR3 DNA reads TGTGCCAGCAGGGACACCCCGAACACTGAAGCTTTCTTT. Its translation is CASRDTPNTEAFF.